A single sample is the source of the 32 T cell receptor beta chains below, sequenced in a study of T-cell reconstitution after alpha-beta-depleted transplantation in children. Preparation of the TCRbeta library used unique molecular identifiers. Via MiXCR, TCRdb re-called the PCR reads, giving one row per CDR3 protein. The table includes some 600,000 distinct CDR3 sequences, 10% to 15% detected once. The material was PBMCs, mostly from graft donor cells, obtained 360 days after TCRalphabeta/CD19-depleted stem cell transplant. These receptors were collected from a male patient under 18 who had a stem cell transplant for acute myeloid leukemia, so the T cells may come from the graft donor.

In its sample, this clonotype was seen a few times. The rearrangement uses TRBV7-2 and TRBJ2-1; 7 nucleotides line up with TRBD2. Germline V gene lookup returns CDR1 SGHTA and CDR2 FQGNSA. The V and J ends lost 5 bases and 6 bases, in that order; junction bases with no gene match: 7. CDR3 length equals 14 residues. CDR3 sequence reads: CASSARTRGNEQFF. The CDR3, as DNA: TGTGCCAGCAGCGCCCGGACTAGGGGCAATGAGCAGTTCTTC. The full variable domain, rest sourced from reference TRBV7-2 and TRBJ2-1, is GAGVSQSPSNKVTEKGKDVELRCDPISGHTALYWYRQSLGQGLEFLIYFQGNSAPDKSGLPSDRFSAERTGGSVSTLTIQRTQQEDSAVYLCASSARTRGNEQFFGPGTRLTVL.

The chain uses TRBV12-3 or TRBV12-4 and TRBJ2-3; 7 positions match TRBD1. This CDR3 spans 14 amino acids. V lost 6 bases and J lost 1; bases outside the gene matches: 4. The CDR3 sequence: CASRTDRGTDTQYF. CDR3 in DNA: TGTGCCAGCAGAACCGACAGGGGCACAGATACGCAGTATTTT.

This clonotype was counted only a few times. This chain links TRBV12-3 or TRBV12-4 with TRBJ2-7; no clear D gene. The germline V and J ends were trimmed by 0 bases and 3 bases, with 9 bases remaining between them. The CDR3 runs to 14 residues. Written as DNA, the CDR3 is TGTGCCAGCAGTTTAGCGCAAGCTTACTACGAGCAGTACTTC. This sequence encodes CASSLAQAYYEQYF.

The chain employs TRBV24-1 and TRBJ2-3; no clear D. Trimming cost V 3 bases and J 2 bases, with 20 bases left between them. CDR3 length: 18 residues. Germline V CDR1 and CDR2: KGHDR, SFDVKD. CDR3 residues: CATSDPRFRAGYTDTQYF. In DNA, the CDR3 is TGTGCCACCAGTGATCCGAGGTTCCGGGCCGGGTACACAGATACGCAGTATTTT.

In its sample, this clonotype was seen a few times. J is TRBJ2-5 and V is TRBV7-9; no firm D call. V was shortened by 6 bases and J by 1 base, with 12 bases between the two germline ends. This CDR3 region has 14 residues. CDR1 and CDR2 from the germline V gene are SEHNR and FQNEAQ (reference sequence). The DNA of the CDR3 is TGTGCCAGCAGGAGAACTCCCCCCCAAGAGACCCAGTACTTC. The encoded protein is CASRRTPPQETQYF.

In its sample, this clonotype was seen a few times. The rearrangement uses TRBV7-2 and TRBJ1-1; D uncertain. Between the trimmed V and J ends, which lost 5 bases and 1 base, there was a span of 17 bases. The germline CDR1 and CDR2 sequences are SGHTA and FQGNSA. The CDR3 runs 16 residues. CDR3: CASSRDVGSRNTEAFF. Written as DNA, the CDR3 is TGTGCCAGCAGCAGAGACGTGGGCAGCAGGAACACTGAAGCTTTCTTT.

This clonotype came up a few times. The chain carries TRBV6-2 or TRBV6-3 and TRBJ2-1, with 10 bases lining up with TRBD2. Germline lookup yields CDR1 MNHEY and CDR2 SVGEGT. The V and J ends lost 3 bases and 0 bases, in that order; junction bases with no gene match: 8. The CDR3 is 18 amino acids. The CDR3 here is CASSYEREGRGSYNEQFF. The CDR3 DNA follows: TGTGCCAGCAGTTATGAGCGGGAGGGCCGGGGCTCCTACAATGAGCAGTTCTTC.

The V gene is TRBV12-3 or TRBV12-4, the J gene TRBJ2-7; the match to TRBD2 covers 10 bases. The CDR3 runs 15 residues. Losses at the gene ends were 3 bases for V and 5 bases for J; bases not matched to a gene: 7. The chain's CDR3 is CASSFRLAGDDEQYF. The CDR3 DNA follows: TGTGCCAGCAGTTTTAGGCTAGCGGGAGACGACGAGCAGTACTTC.

This clonotype was recorded a few times. At one end, the junction sequence differs from germline, possibly due to a read error. This chain connects TRBV28 to TRBJ2-1; TRBD2 matches at 8 bases. Germline CDR1 MDHEN, CDR2 SYDVKM. The CDR3 length is 18 residues. As DNA, the CDR3 is TGTGCCAGCAGTTTATGGTCTCCGTCCAGCGGGAGTGGGAATGACCAGTTCTTC. It is translated as CASSLWSPSSGSGNDQFF.

This clonotype was seen at least ten times. The chain combines TRBV28 with TRBJ2-2, with D hard to call. V lost 4 bases and J 6 bases, leaving 18 bases between the germline ends. The CDR3 runs 16 residues. Germline V gives CDR1 MDHEN, CDR2 SYDVKM. The CDR3 sequence is CASSSLRAAPAGELFF. CDR3 nucleotide sequence: TGTGCCAGCAGTTCCCTCCGGGCCGCACCAGCCGGGGAGCTGTTTTTT.

The V call is TRBV29-1, the J call TRBJ2-1; the D gene is possibly TRBD2 (7 bases). This CDR3 is built from 11 residues. The V and J ends lost 6 bases and 15 bases respectively, with 18 bases between them. Germline CDR1 and CDR2: SQVTM and ANQGSEA. CDR3 in DNA: TGCAGCGTCCTAGGGGGGGCGGGACCGTTCTTC. This codes for CSVLGGAGPFF.

This clonotype was counted ten times or more. The chain has TRBV29-1 and TRBJ2-4; D is perhaps TRBD1 (5 bases). Germline CDR1 reads SQVTM; CDR2 reads ANQGSEA. The CDR3 consists of 14 residues. V was cut by 3 bases and J by 1 base, with 10 bases left in between. The CDR3 sequence is CSVEVRAAKNIQYF. The CDR3 coding sequence is TGCAGCGTTGAGGTCAGGGCGGCCAAAAACATTCAGTACTTC. Supplemented by reference TRBV29-1 and TRBJ2-4, the full variable domain reads SAVISQKPSRDICQRGTSLTIQCQVDSQVTMMFWYRQQPGQSLTLIATANQGSEATYESGFVIDKFPISRPNLTFSTLTVSNMSPEDSSIYLCSVEVRAAKNIQYFGAGTRLSVL.

This clonotype was detected only a few times. This chain joins TRBV28 and TRBJ1-5; a possible D gene is TRBD1 (5 bases). The CDR3 sequence is 15 residues long. Germline loops: CDR1 MDHEN, CDR2 SYDVKM. Deletions cut 6 bases from V and 1 base from J, with 13 bases between. The CDR3 DNA follows: TGTGCCAGCAGGGCAGGGTTGAGAAGCAATCAGCCCCAGCATTTT. Amino acid sequence: CASRAGLRSNQPQHF.

The CDR3 DNA is TGTGCCAGCAGCTTAGAGGTAGCGGGCCGCCGAGATACGCAGTATTTT. Its protein product is CASSLEVAGRRDTQYF. The chain employs TRBV11-1 and TRBJ2-3; 7 bases fit TRBD2. CDR3 length: 16 amino acids. V lost 1 base to trimming and J lost 5 bases; unmatched junction nucleotides: 9. Germline V lookup: CDR1 SGHAT, CDR2 FQDESV (reference sequence).

This clonotype was observed a handful of times. V is TRBV4-2 and J is TRBJ2-1, with TRBD2 matching 7 bases. This CDR3 is built from 16 residues. Losses at the gene ends were 0 bases for V and 8 bases for J; bases not matched to a gene: 10. Germline-derived CDR1 and CDR2 are LGHNA and YNFKEQ. CDR3 sequence: CASSQERAGVSHEQFF. Here the CDR3 DNA reads TGTGCCAGCAGCCAAGAGCGGGCGGGAGTGAGTCATGAGCAGTTCTTC.

This clonotype was seen a handful of times. V gene TRBV7-6 combines with J gene TRBJ2-5; weak D call: TRBD2 (5 bases). Germline CDR1 SGHVS, CDR2 FNYEAQ. This CDR3 has 13 residues. Trimming removed 2 bases from V and 3 bases from J, with 7 bases in between. CDR3 nucleotide sequence: TGTGCCAGCAGCTTAACGGAGGAAGAGACCCAGTACTTC. It translates to CASSLTEEETQYF.

At least ten counts were recorded for this clonotype. The chain combines TRBV12-3 or TRBV12-4 with TRBJ2-1; 7 positions match TRBD2. With V trimmed by 2 bases and J by 2 bases, 0 bases remained unmatched. CDR3 size: 14 residues. CDR3 residues: CASSLLAAYNEQFF. The CDR3 DNA sequence: TGTGCCAGCAGTTTACTAGCGGCCTACAATGAGCAGTTCTTC.

This clonotype was found a few times. The genes are TRBV7-2 and TRBJ2-1, with 8 nucleotides matching TRBD2. V gave up 5 bases and J gave up 8 bases; unmatched junction bases: 8. The CDR3 is 14 residues long. The germline gives CDR1 SGHTA, CDR2 FQGNSA. Here the CDR3 DNA reads TGTGCCAGCAGCATCGGACTAGCTAGGGATGAGCAGTTCTTC. This translates into CASSIGLARDEQFF.

This clonotype was counted between two and nine times. The rearrangement uses TRBV12-3 or TRBV12-4 and TRBJ2-7; maybe TRBD1 (6 bases). Trimming cost V 6 bases and J 3 bases, with 15 bases left between them. The CDR3 has 14 residues. CDR3 in DNA: TGTGCCAGCAGACAGGGTGGGGTCCGCTACGAGCAGTACTTC. It specifies CASRQGGVRYEQYF.

This clonotype was recorded a few times. As DNA, the CDR3 is TGTGCCAGTAGTATAGTAGGCGGAGGGCCGACGAACGAGCAGTACTTC. It codes for CASSIVGGGPTNEQYF. The chain carries TRBV19 and TRBJ2-7, with D perhaps matching TRBD2 (6 bases). Germline V gives CDR1 LNHDA, CDR2 SQIVND (reference sequence). The CDR3 runs to 16 residues. V lost 1 base and J 5 bases, leaving 18 bases between the germline ends.

This clonotype has a handful of counts. The V and J genes are TRBV6-2 or TRBV6-3 and TRBJ2-5; 9 nucleotides agree with TRBD2. CDR1 is MNHEY, CDR2 SVGEGT, per germline. V gave up 6 bases and J gave up 2 bases; unmatched junction bases: 10. The length of the CDR3 is 16 residues. The CDR3 sequence: CASSHRLAGLQETQYF. The CDR3 bases are TGTGCCAGCAGCCATCGGCTAGCGGGATTACAAGAGACCCAGTACTTC.

The chain carries TRBV25-1 and TRBJ2-6, with D tentatively TRBD1 or TRBD2 (5 bases each). V shed 4 bases and J shed 4 bases, with 23 bases lying between them. The CDR3 has 19 residues. Per the germline V gene, CDR1 is MGHDK and CDR2 is SYGVNS. The CDR3 sequence: CASSGIEGSQLAGANVLTF. CDR3 nucleotides: TGTGCCAGCAGTGGAATAGAGGGGTCCCAGTTAGCCGGGGCCAACGTCCTGACTTTC. Complete variable domain (other parts from reference TRBV25-1 and TRBJ2-6): EADIYQTPRYLVIGTGKKITLECSQTMGHDKMYWYQQDPGMELHLIHYSYGVNSTEKGDLSSESTVSRIRTEHFPLTLESARPSHTSQYLCASSGIEGSQLAGANVLTFGAGSRLTVL.

The rearrangement uses TRBV28 and TRBJ2-7, with TRBD1 identical over 8 bases. From germline, CDR1 is MDHEN and CDR2 SYDVKM. Trimming cost V 2 bases and J 6 bases; bases outside gene matches: 6. CDR3 length: 14 amino acids. The CDR3 reads CASSLQGARSEQYF. The CDR3 coding sequence is TGTGCCAGCAGTTTACAGGGGGCGCGCTCCGAGCAGTACTTC.

This chain links TRBV30 with TRBJ2-5; 9 positions match TRBD2. Germline V gene sequence: CDR1 GTSNPN, CDR2 SVGIG (reference sequence). This CDR3 region has 15 residues. The junction had 8 bases not matched to a gene; V was cut back by 4 bases and J by 2 bases. The CDR3 sequence: CAWMPLAGAQETQYF. The CDR3 coding sequence is TGTGCCTGGATGCCCTTAGCGGGGGCTCAAGAGACCCAGTACTTC. The whole variable domain, remainder taken from reference TRBV30 and TRBJ2-5, is SQTIHQWPATLVQPVGSPLSLECTVEGTSNPNLYWYRQAAGRGLQLLFYSVGIGQISSEVPQNLSASRPQDRQFILSSKKLLLSDSGFYLCAWMPLAGAQETQYFGPGTRLLVL.

The chain couples TRBV4-2 to TRBJ2-1, with TRBD2 matching over 7 bases. The CDR3 loop spans 16 amino acids. Germline trimming cut 0 bases from V and 4 bases from J; bases unmatched to any gene: 6. Germline loops: CDR1 LGHNA, CDR2 YNFKEQ. Written as DNA, the CDR3 is TGTGCCAGCAGCCAAGATCTCGGGGGAGGGTACAATGAGCAGTTCTTC. This translates into CASSQDLGGGYNEQFF.

The chain uses TRBV28 and TRBJ2-4; 7 nucleotides agree with TRBD1. Germline-derived CDR1 and CDR2 are MDHEN and SYDVKM. This CDR3 spans 16 amino acids. The ends lost 6 bases at V and 3 bases at J; junction bases unmatched: 11. The CDR3 nucleotides read TGTGCCAGCAGCTTTCCGGGACAGCTTCTCAAAAACATTCAGTACTTC. Protein: CASSFPGQLLKNIQYF.

This clonotype was seen a few times. This chain links TRBV10-3 with TRBJ1-5, with D unclear. Germline CDR1 reads ENHRY; CDR2 reads SYGVKD. Trimming took off 2 bases at V and 0 bases at J, with 8 bases between the two ends. This CDR3 has 15 amino acids. CDR3 amino acids: CAISEGRYSNQPQHF. For the CDR3, the DNA is TGTGCCATCAGTGAGGGACGTTATAGCAATCAGCCCCAGCATTTT.

The V and J genes are TRBV20-1 and TRBJ2-5; 9 bases match TRBD2. V was clipped by 7 bases and J by 8 bases; unmatched bases: 11. The CDR3 extends over 13 amino acids. Germline V gene lookup returns CDR1 DFQATT and CDR2 SNEGSKA (reference sequence). The CDR3 is CSVGAGGPYTQYF. CDR3 in DNA: TGCAGTGTCGGAGCGGGAGGCCCTTACACCCAGTACTTC.

CDR3 nucleotides: TGTGCCAGCAGTGATTACCGGGACAGCTCCTACGAGCAGTACTTC. This encodes CASSDYRDSSYEQYF. J is TRBJ2-7 and V is TRBV2; 7 nucleotides agree with TRBD1. Per germline, CDR1 SNHLY and CDR2 FYNNEI. This CDR3 spans 15 amino acids. Trimming cost V 3 bases and J 0 bases; bases outside gene matches: 5. Supplemented by reference TRBV2 and TRBJ2-7, the full variable domain reads EPEVTQTPSHQVTQMGQEVILRCVPISNHLYFYWYRQILGQKVEFLVSFYNNEISEKSEIFDDQFSVERPDGSNFTLKIRSTKLEDSAMYFCASSDYRDSSYEQYFGPGTRLTVT.

There are a few counts of this clonotype. The chain combines TRBV12-3 or TRBV12-4 with TRBJ2-1; TRBD2 matches 7 bases. The V and J ends lost 2 bases and 2 bases, in that order; junction bases with no gene match: 9. This CDR3 is 17 amino acids long. The CDR3 DNA reads TGTGCCAGCAGTTTACAGGCTAGCGGACCCCCCTACAATGAGCAGTTCTTC. Its translation is CASSLQASGPPYNEQFF.

This clonotype was seen a handful of times. The genes are TRBV20-1 and TRBJ2-7; 12 bases fit TRBD2. This CDR3 contains 14 residues. V lost 6 bases, J lost 1 base, and 4 bases stayed unmatched. The germline CDR1 and CDR2 sequences are DFQATT and SNEGSKA (reference sequence). The CDR3 DNA reads as TGCAGTGCCAGACTAGCGGGAGAATCCTACGAGCAGTACTTC. The encoded protein is CSARLAGESYEQYF.

This clonotype was counted at least ten times. The chain employs TRBV29-1 and TRBJ2-2, with TRBD1 matching 9 bases. This CDR3 is built from 14 residues. Germline CDR1 SQVTM, CDR2 ANQGSEA. V dropped 5 bases and J dropped 3; count of bases not matched to a gene: 4. CDR3 coding DNA: TGCAGCGTTCAGGGACAGGGATACACCGGGGAGCTGTTTTTT. Translation: CSVQGQGYTGELFF.